The text below deals with one T cell receptor (beta chain). This entry is derived from a study of shared clonotypes between healthy human individuals. This table comes from immunoSEQ multiplex PCR, and its TCRdb copy is limited to in-frame clones, with some not included. The table shows approximately 600,000 clones, with roughly 95% occurring only once. As defined, naive CD8 cells were CD45RO-negative and positively selected for CCR7, with terminally differentiated effector memory CD45RA+ cells excluded. The junction had 5 bases not matched to a gene; V was cut back by 1 base and J by 3 bases. Per the germline V gene, CDR1 is GTSNPN and CDR2 is SVGIG (reference sequence). The CDR3 has 14 amino acids.

This TCR came from a woman under 40 in good health. Input material: naive CD8+ T cells sorted from blood. This chain links TRBV30 with TRBJ2-7; 8 bases are shared with TRBD2. CDR3 sequence reads: CAWSAPGLDYEQYF. CDR3 DNA: TGTGCCTGGAGTGCCCCGGGACTAGACTACGAGCAGTACTTC. Full variable domain (outside the CDR3, taken from reference TRBV30 and TRBJ2-7): SQTIHQWPATLVQPVGSPLSLECTVEGTSNPNLYWYRQAAGRGLQLLFYSVGIGQISSEVPQNLSASRPQDRQFILSSKKLLLSDSGFYLCAWSAPGLDYEQYFGPGTRLTVT.